The 22 T cell receptor beta chains given below trace back to one sample, sequenced in a study of T cell repertoires in cytomegalovirus infection. Via MiXCR, TCRdb re-called the reads, giving one row per CDR3 protein. The table shows around 77,000 distinct CDR3 sequences, with about 20% occurring only once. These receptors are not linked to any known antigen. The sample here was CD8+ T cells from cultured PBMCs, taken from culture after CMV antigen stimulation. All receptors come from a human donor in good health (CMV status not recorded). Some clones in this sample may be carry-over from other donors' samples.

Only a few counts were recorded for this clonotype. This chain links TRBV6-1 with TRBJ1-6, with 9 bases that match TRBD1. The CDR3 runs 15 residues. From germline, CDR1 is MNHNS and CDR2 SASEGT. With 3 bases clipped from V and 7 bases from J, the junction kept 4 bases outside the gene matches. The DNA of the CDR3 is TGTGCCAGCAGTGAGGGACAGGGTGTGAATTCACCCCTCCACTTT. It is translated as CASSEGQGVNSPLHF.

This clonotype turned up a few times. The chain has TRBV27 and TRBJ2-3, with 7 bases matching TRBD2. The CDR3 length is 12 residues. V shed 6 bases, J shed 4 bases, and the junction held 1 base outside the gene matches. Germline-derived CDR1 and CDR2 are MNHEY and SMNVEV (reference sequence). The DNA of the CDR3 is TGTGCCAGCAGGGCGGGAGCAGATACGCAGTATTTT. It encodes CASRAGADTQYF.

Turning to this clonotype: An end of the junction differs from the germline gene, which may be a read error. V usage is TRBV4-3 and J usage is TRBJ2-5, with D unresolved. Germline values: CDR1 LGHNA, CDR2 YSLEER. The CDR3 consists of 14 residues. CDR3 nucleotides: TGCGCCAGCAACCAAGACTCGACCCGGGAGACCCAGTACTTC. Its protein is CASNQDSTRETQYF.

The rearrangement joins TRBV12-3 or TRBV12-4 to TRBJ2-2; D not certain. V was cut by 7 bases and J by 8 bases, with 8 bases left in between. The CDR3 contains 11 residues. The CDR3, as DNA: TGTGCCAGCACTCTCGGGGGGGAGCTGTTTTTT. This translates into CASTLGGELFF.

The chain uses TRBV6-1 and TRBJ1-1; no reliable D call. The CDR3 totals 13 residues. Per germline, CDR1 MNHNS and CDR2 SASEGT. Trimming pared 4 bases from V and 1 base from J, leaving 7 bases between. The CDR3 nucleotides read TGTGCCAGCAGTGGAAGACAGAACACTGAAGCTTTCTTT. It yields the protein CASSGRQNTEAFF.

The J gene is TRBJ2-5, the V gene TRBV7-6, with 9 bases matching TRBD2. The germline V gene has CDR1 SGHVS and CDR2 FNYEAQ. Trimming at V came to 4 bases and at J to 2 bases, leaving 5 bases not matched to a gene. This CDR3 has 15 amino acids. The CDR3 reads CASSYTSGLQETQYF. CDR3 coding DNA: TGTGCCAGCAGCTATACTAGCGGGCTTCAAGAGACCCAGTACTTC.

Only a few counts were recorded for this clonotype. The genes are TRBV7-6 and TRBJ2-3; weak D call: TRBD1 (5 bases). Germline values: CDR1 SGHVS, CDR2 FNYEAQ. The CDR3 loop spans 14 amino acids. V gave up 1 base and J gave up 2 bases, with 7 bases separating them. The CDR3: CASSLEGPTDTQYF. Here the CDR3 DNA reads TGTGCCAGCAGCTTAGAGGGGCCCACAGATACGCAGTATTTT.

The chain recombines TRBV6-5 with TRBJ1-2, with D possibly matching TRBD1 (6 bases). The CDR3 runs 16 residues. The V gene's germline CDR1 is MNHEY and CDR2 SVGAGI. Trimming shortened V by 2 bases and J by 4 bases, and 17 bases separated the two germline ends. In nucleotides, the CDR3 is TGTGCCAGCAGTTACGACAGGTCATTGGGTCGCTATGGCTACACCTTC. Translating gives CASSYDRSLGRYGYTF.

This chain connects TRBV27 to TRBJ1-2, with D hard to call. The CDR3 runs to 13 residues. CDR1 is MNHEY, CDR2 SMNVEV, per germline (reference sequence). V dropped 5 bases and J dropped 8 bases, with 15 bases sitting between them. The CDR3 nucleotides are TGTGCCAGCAGTCCCACCCTTTTTTGGGGCTACACCTTC. The encoded protein is CASSPTLFWGYTF.

The V call is TRBV2, the J call TRBJ2-4; the match to TRBD2 covers 8 bases. This CDR3 comprises 15 residues. J gave up 0 bases and V 7 bases, and 5 bases lay outside the gene matches. Germline V gene lookup returns CDR1 SNHLY and CDR2 FYNNEI. The CDR3 here is CASMSGGLAKNIQYF. The CDR3 DNA is TGTGCCAGCATGAGCGGGGGACTAGCCAAAAACATTCAGTACTTC.

The genes are TRBV6-2 or TRBV6-3 and TRBJ2-7, with D unclear. This CDR3 has 15 residues. The V end lost 5 bases, the J end lost 5 bases, and 19 bases lay between the germline ends. Germline loops: CDR1 MNHEY, CDR2 SVGEGT. The DNA of the CDR3 is TGTGCCAGCAGTCCATCGATGTCAGTGGGCCACGAGCAGTACTTC. The encoded protein is CASSPSMSVGHEQYF.

The rearrangement links TRBV6-1 to TRBJ2-5, with TRBD2 identical over 7 bases. J lost 4 bases, V lost 5 bases, and 4 bases had no gene match. Germline CDR1 reads MNHNS; CDR2 reads SASEGT. CDR3 length: 13 residues. The CDR3 loop reads CASSWGGGETQYF. The CDR3 nucleotides read TGTGCCAGCAGTTGGGGGGGTGGAGAGACCCAGTACTTC.

The chain employs TRBV2 and TRBJ1-5, with 10 bases aligning to TRBD1. The V gene end was trimmed by 0 bases and the J gene end by 3 bases; junction bases not matched to a gene: 2. Germline V CDR1 and CDR2: SNHLY, FYNNEI. This CDR3 has 16 amino acids. In nucleotides, the CDR3 is TGTGCCAGCAGTGAAGCCGGACAGGGGGTCAATCAGCCCCAGCATTTT. This encodes CASSEAGQGVNQPQHF.

This rearrangement joins TRBV20-1 to TRBJ2-1; D is perhaps TRBD1 or TRBD2 (5 bases each). Germline CDR1 reads DFQATT; CDR2 reads SNEGSKA (reference sequence). Trimming removed 6 bases at V and 4 bases at J, with 19 bases between. The CDR3 sequence is 15 residues long. CDR3 bases: TGCAGTGCGAGAACCGGGGCCCCGGAATACAATGAGCAGTTCTTC. Its translation is CSARTGAPEYNEQFF.

The chain links TRBV11-2 to TRBJ1-4; perhaps TRBD1 as D (5 bases). V lost 4 bases and J lost 7, with 13 bases in between. There are 14 residues in the CDR3. From germline, CDR1 is SGHAT and CDR2 FQNNGV. In DNA, the CDR3 is TGTGCCAGCAGCTCCGGGGCGGGTGGTGAAAAACTGTTTTTT. Translating gives CASSSGAGGEKLFF.

This clonotype was seen only a few times. The J gene is TRBJ1-5, the V gene TRBV10-2, with D maybe TRBD1 (6 bases). The length of the CDR3 is 13 residues. V lost 3 bases and J 6 bases, leaving 9 bases between the germline ends. The germline CDR1 and CDR2 sequences are WSHSY and SAAADI. Here the CDR3 DNA reads TGCGCCAGCAGTGATACAGGGACTCAGCCCCAGCATTTT. Its protein product is CASSDTGTQPQHF.

This chain links TRBV6-1 with TRBJ1-5; 8 nucleotides line up with TRBD1. Germline V CDR1 and CDR2: MNHNS, SASEGT. The J segment lost 2 bases and the V segment lost 5 bases, leaving 5 bases of the junction unmatched. The CDR3 runs 15 residues. The CDR3: CASSPAGGGNQPQHF. DNA for the CDR3: TGTGCCAGCAGTCCCGCAGGGGGCGGCAATCAGCCCCAGCATTTT.

This clonotype was seen a handful of times. The genes are TRBV28 and TRBJ2-2; 8 positions match TRBD1. The V gene end was trimmed by 6 bases and the J gene end by 0 bases; junction bases not matched to a gene: 6. The CDR3 covers 16 residues. CDR1 and CDR2 (germline): MDHEN, SYDVKM. The CDR3 DNA follows: TGTGCCAGCAGCCCTCGGACAGGGCCGAACACCGGGGAGCTGTTTTTT. Translation gives CASSPRTGPNTGELFF.

This clonotype has at least ten counts. The chain is built from TRBV27 and TRBJ2-5, with 12 positions matching TRBD1. The CDR3 has 16 amino acids. Per the germline V gene, CDR1 is MNHEY and CDR2 is SMNVEV (reference sequence). After removal of 4 bases from V and 6 bases from J, the junction contained 9 bases not matched to a gene. CDR3 DNA sequence: TGTGCCAGCAGTTCGGCCCGGGACAGGGGGCTAAAGACCCAGTACTTC. It encodes CASSSARDRGLKTQYF.

The chain links TRBV5-1 to TRBJ1-2; no definite D call. This CDR3 has 12 residues. Germline V gene lookup returns CDR1 SGHRS and CDR2 YFSETQ. Trimming left V 2 bases short and J 6 bases short, with 8 bases between. The CDR3 region is CASSLSGNGYTF. The CDR3 region has the DNA TGCGCCAGCAGCTTATCGGGGAATGGCTACACCTTC.

This chain connects TRBV6-6 to TRBJ1-4; no definite D call. The germline gives CDR1 MNHNY, CDR2 SVGAGI (reference sequence). The germline V and J ends were trimmed by 4 bases and 0 bases, with 9 bases remaining between them. This CDR3 is built from 15 residues. The CDR3 is CASSSDRATNEKLFF. In DNA, the CDR3 is TGTGCCAGCAGTTCGGACCGCGCAACTAATGAAAAACTGTTTTTT.

The V and J genes are TRBV19 and TRBJ2-1; TRBD2 agrees at 7 bases. Per the germline V gene, CDR1 is LNHDA and CDR2 is SQIVND (reference sequence). This CDR3 region has 16 residues. With V trimmed by 3 bases and J by 0 bases, 5 bases remained unmatched. For the CDR3, the DNA is TGTGCCAGTAGTATGAATGGGAGGGTCTCCTACAATGAGCAGTTCTTC. The encoded protein is CASSMNGRVSYNEQFF.